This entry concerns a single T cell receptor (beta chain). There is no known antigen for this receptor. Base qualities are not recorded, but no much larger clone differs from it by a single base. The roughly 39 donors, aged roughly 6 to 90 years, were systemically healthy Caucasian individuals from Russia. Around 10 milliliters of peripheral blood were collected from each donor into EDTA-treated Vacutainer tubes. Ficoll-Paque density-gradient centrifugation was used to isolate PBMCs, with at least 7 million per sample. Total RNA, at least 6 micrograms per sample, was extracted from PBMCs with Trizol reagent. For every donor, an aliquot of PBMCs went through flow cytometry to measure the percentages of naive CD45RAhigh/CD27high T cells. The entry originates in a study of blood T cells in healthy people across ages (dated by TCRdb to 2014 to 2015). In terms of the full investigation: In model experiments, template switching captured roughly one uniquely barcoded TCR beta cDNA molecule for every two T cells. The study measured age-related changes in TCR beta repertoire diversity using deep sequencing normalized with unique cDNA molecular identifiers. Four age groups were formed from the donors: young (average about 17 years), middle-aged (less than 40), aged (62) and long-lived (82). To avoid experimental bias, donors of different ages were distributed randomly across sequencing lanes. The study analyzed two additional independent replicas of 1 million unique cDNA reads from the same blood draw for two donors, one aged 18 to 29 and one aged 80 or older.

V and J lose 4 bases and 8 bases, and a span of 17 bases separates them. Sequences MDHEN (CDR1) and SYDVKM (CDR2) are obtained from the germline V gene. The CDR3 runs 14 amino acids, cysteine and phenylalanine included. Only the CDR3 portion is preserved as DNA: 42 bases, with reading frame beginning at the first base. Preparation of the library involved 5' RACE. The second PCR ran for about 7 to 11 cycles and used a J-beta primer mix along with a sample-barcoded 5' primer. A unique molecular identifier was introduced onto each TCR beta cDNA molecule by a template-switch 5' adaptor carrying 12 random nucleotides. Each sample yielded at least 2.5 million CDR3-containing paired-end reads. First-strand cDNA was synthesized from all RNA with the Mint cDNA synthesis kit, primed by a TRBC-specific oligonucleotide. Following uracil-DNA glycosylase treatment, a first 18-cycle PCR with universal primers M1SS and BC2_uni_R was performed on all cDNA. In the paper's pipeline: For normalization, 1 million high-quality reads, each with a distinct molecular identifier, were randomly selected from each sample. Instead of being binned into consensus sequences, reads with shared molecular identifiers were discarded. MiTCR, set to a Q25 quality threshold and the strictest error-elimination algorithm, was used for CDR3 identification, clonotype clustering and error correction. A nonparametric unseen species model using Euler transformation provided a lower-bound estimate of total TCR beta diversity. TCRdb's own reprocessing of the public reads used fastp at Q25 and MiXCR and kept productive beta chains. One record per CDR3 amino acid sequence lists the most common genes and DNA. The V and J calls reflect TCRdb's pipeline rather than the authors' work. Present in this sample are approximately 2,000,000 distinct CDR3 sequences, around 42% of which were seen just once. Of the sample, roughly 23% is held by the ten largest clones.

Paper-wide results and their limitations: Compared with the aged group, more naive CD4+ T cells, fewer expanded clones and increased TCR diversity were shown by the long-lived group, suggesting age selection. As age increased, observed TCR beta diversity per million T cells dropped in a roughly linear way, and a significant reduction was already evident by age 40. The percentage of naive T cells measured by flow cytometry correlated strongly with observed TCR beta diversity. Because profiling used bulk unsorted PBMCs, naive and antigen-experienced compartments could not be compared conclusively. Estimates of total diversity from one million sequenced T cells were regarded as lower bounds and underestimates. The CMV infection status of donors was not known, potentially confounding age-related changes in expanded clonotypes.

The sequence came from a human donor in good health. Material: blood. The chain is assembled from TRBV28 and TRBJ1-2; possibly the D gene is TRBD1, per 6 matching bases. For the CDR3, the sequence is CASSSVPGQLGYTF. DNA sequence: TGTGCCAGCAGTTCGGTACCGGGACAACTGGGCTACACCTTC.